This T cell receptor beta chain originates from a study of T cells in Graves' hyperthyroidism and ophthalmopathy. Germline V gene sequence: CDR1 MNHNS, CDR2 SASEGT. The ends were cut back, 7 bases at V and 1 base at J, with 22 bases in the middle. This CDR3 spans 17 amino acids. Amplified TCR beta CDR3 regions derived from RNA transcripts. HTBI primers were employed in a first-round RT-PCR of the TCR CDR3. TCRdb re-derived calls from the multiplex PCR reads in MiXCR, one entry per CDR3 protein. The sample has 250,000 to 300,000 distinct CDR3 sequences, more than 14% seen once; the top ten hold 13%. Predating any ophthalmopathy symptoms, the blood sample was taken at first hyperthyroidism diagnosis. This clonotype was counted ten times or more.

This receptor was identified in a woman aged 40 to 49 with Graves' hyperthyroidism that later progressed to Graves' ophthalmopathy. The sample taken for sequencing was blood. The chain combines TRBV6-1 with TRBJ1-1; possible D gene TRBD1, 5 bases. The chain's CDR3 is CASIQRGVLGSNTEAFF. CDR3 sequence (DNA): TGTGCCAGCATTCAGCGGGGCGTTCTTGGATCGAACACTGAAGCTTTCTTT.